This entry lists 7 T cell receptor beta chains sequenced from one sample in a study of T cell responses to AZD1222 COVID-19 vaccine. Some clones are missing from TCRdb's copy, which holds only in-frame ones; the method was immunoSEQ multiplex PCR. The data hold under 200,000 clones, with 92% observed a single time. The starting material was peripheral blood, obtained on day 0 of AZD1222 vaccination. The receptors were gathered from an adult in good health.

V and J are TRBV6-5 and TRBJ1-3, with a tentative D call TRBD1 (5 bases). The CDR3 sequence is 14 residues long. Trimming removed 6 bases from V and 2 bases from J, with 11 bases in between. Germline V gene sequence: CDR1 MNHEY, CDR2 SVGAGI. The CDR3, as DNA: TGTGCCAGCAGACGAGGGGTCCCTGGAAACACCATATATTTT. Protein sequence: CASRRGVPGNTIYF.

By proportion, this clone is medium-sized. The chain has TRBV30 and TRBJ1-6; 7 bases map to TRBD1. CDR3 length: 14 amino acids. The V gene's germline CDR1 is GTSNPN and CDR2 SVGIG (reference sequence). The V and J ends lost 8 bases and 9 bases, in that order; junction bases with no gene match: 13. For the CDR3, the DNA is TGTGCCCGACGAGACAGGGAGGGAGCTTCACCCCTCCACTTT. Protein product: CARRDREGASPLHF.

This chain uses TRBV12-3 or TRBV12-4 with TRBJ2-1; D unresolved. Trimming left V 6 bases short and J 8 bases short, with 8 bases between. The CDR3 runs to 11 residues. The CDR3 DNA sequence: TGTGCCAGCAGCCCTCTTTATGAGCAGTTCTTC. Protein: CASSPLYEQFF.

The rearrangement links TRBV5-1 to TRBJ2-7, with 9 bases lining up with TRBD1. J gave up 7 bases and V 4 bases, and 9 bases lay outside the gene matches. The germline gives CDR1 SGHRS, CDR2 YFSETQ. The CDR3 runs 14 residues. Written as DNA, the CDR3 is TGCGCCAGCAGCACCACAACAGGGGGCGCGGAGCAGTACTTC. As protein: CASSTTTGGAEQYF.

The chain combines TRBV11-2 with TRBJ2-7; D tentatively fits TRBD1 or TRBD2 (5 bases each). V was trimmed by 3 bases and J by 3 bases, leaving 15 bases between them. This CDR3 has 15 amino acids. The germline V gene has CDR1 SGHAT and CDR2 FQNNGV. The CDR3 DNA reads as TGTGCCAGCAGCTTGGCCCGGGGCACTCTCTACGAGCAGTACTTC. The encoded protein is CASSLARGTLYEQYF.

The V call is TRBV6-1, the J call TRBJ2-1; TRBD1 matches 8 bases. There are 16 residues in the CDR3. The V gene's germline CDR1 is MNHNS and CDR2 SASEGT. J was trimmed by 2 bases and V by 4 bases; bases with no gene match: 7. CDR3 protein: CASSVLQGGPYNEQFF. The CDR3 coding sequence is TGTGCCAGCAGTGTTCTACAGGGGGGCCCCTACAATGAGCAGTTCTTC.

This rearrangement joins TRBV5-4 to TRBJ2-2; 7 bases are shared with TRBD1. Germline V gene data show CDR1 as SGHNT and CDR2 as YYREEE (reference sequence). V lost 4 bases, J lost 4 bases, and 7 bases stayed unmatched. The CDR3 loop spans 15 amino acids. The chain's CDR3 is CASSPRQGFTGELFF. The CDR3 DNA reads as TGTGCCAGCAGCCCCAGACAGGGCTTCACCGGGGAGCTGTTTTTT.